This passage covers 4 T cell receptor beta chains from one sample sequenced in a study of OX40 agonist ivuxolimab in advanced cancers. The table came from immunoSEQ multiplex PCR; TCRdb's copy has only in-frame clones and leaves some out. The sample carries approximately 89,000 clones, 87% recorded once. The source was CD4+ or CD8+ T cells sorted from blood, collected in a trial of the OX40 agonist ivuxolimab. These receptors all come from an adult with an advanced solid tumor such as melanoma, head and neck, liver or kidney cancer.

The chain combines TRBV18 with TRBJ2-5; TRBD1 agrees at 11 bases. CDR3 length: 15 residues. In germline, CDR1 is KGHSH, CDR2 LQKENI. J gave up 5 bases and V 3 bases, and 5 bases lay outside the gene matches. This CDR3 is CASSPGTGGLETQYF. CDR3 nucleotides: TGTGCCAGCTCACCGGGGACAGGGGGTTTGGAGACCCAGTACTTC.

The genes are TRBV28 and TRBJ1-1; 8 bases align to TRBD1. Losses at the gene ends were 3 bases for V and 6 bases for J; bases not matched to a gene: 9. The V gene's germline CDR1 is MDHEN and CDR2 SYDVKM. The CDR3 is 15 amino acids. This chain's CDR3 is CASSLGQGAPSEAFF. Here the CDR3 DNA reads TGTGCCAGCAGTTTGGGGCAGGGGGCCCCCTCTGAAGCTTTCTTT.

The chain joins TRBV11-2 to TRBJ1-1; D is perhaps TRBD1 (5 bases). The V and J ends lost 5 bases and 4 bases respectively, with 17 bases between them. The germline CDR1 and CDR2 sequences are SGHAT and FQNNGV. This CDR3 spans 15 amino acids. CDR3: CASSPDFLGVTEAFF. CDR3 nucleotide sequence: TGTGCCAGCAGCCCCGACTTTTTAGGGGTCACTGAAGCTTTCTTT.

The rearrangement joins TRBV4-2 to TRBJ2-7, with a weak D call TRBD2 (6 bases). The V and J ends lost 2 bases and 2 bases respectively, with 16 bases between them. The CDR3 contains 16 residues. Looked up from germline, CDR1 is LGHNA and CDR2 is YNFKEQ. The CDR3 DNA follows: TGTGCCAGCAGCCAAACGACTAGTGGGGGTCCCTACGAGCAGTACTTC. Its translation: CASSQTTSGGPYEQYF.